The entry below gives a single TCR beta chain sequence along with its context. Per germline, CDR1 MNHEY and CDR2 SVGAGI. The CDR3 spans 14 residues. Trimming removed 2 bases at V and 4 bases at J, with 10 bases between. The repertoire was sequenced with immunoSEQ multiplex PCR; TCRdb's copy has only in-frame clones and lacks some. Seen here are fewer than 250,000 clones, just over 85% observed once, and the top ten hold around a tenth. Seattle enrolled patients during active infection and tracked them longitudinally. This record belongs to a study of blood T cell repertoires in COVID-19. Study overall: Samples came from the United States, Italy and Spain, spanning acute and convalescent COVID-19. PBMCs, B-cell-depleted T cells, or T cells were the source of the cDNA or gDNA that made up the material.

This TCR was recovered from a man between 45 and 60 years old with COVID-19, enrolled during active disease. The sample taken for sequencing was peripheral blood. V and J are TRBV6-5 and TRBJ2-3; D is possibly TRBD1 (5 bases). Written as DNA, the CDR3 is TGTGCCAGCAGTTACGGGGCAGAAGCAGATACGCAGTATTTT. Translation gives CASSYGAEADTQYF.